This record covers a single T cell receptor beta chain. Its antigen is still unknown. This sample was taken from a study of T cell responses to AZD1222 COVID-19 vaccine. Looking at the study overall: Second-dose recipients at about 4 or about 12 weeks were treated as one pooled group.

Study-level results: The sample set comprised mostly white British donors with more females, and clonal diversity was possibly underestimated. Spike regions recognized by vaccine-associated CD4 TCRs spanned the protein, led by 160-218 and 743-854. Sampling that yielded the repertoires occurred only after the peak T cell response.

Method: immunoSEQ multiplex PCR; TCRdb's copy keeps in-frame clones and lacks some. The sample lists roughly 150,000 clones, 91% occurring once. V lost 4 bases and J lost 8, with 23 bases in between. The CDR3 consists of 17 residues. CDR1 and CDR2 from the germline V gene are LNHDA and SQIVND (reference sequence). The sequence was obtained from an adult in good health. The chain carries TRBV19 and TRBJ1-4, with D possibly being TRBD1 (5 bases). Sequences were derived from peripheral blood, sampled on day 0 of AZD1222 vaccination. CDR3 residues: CASSTTRQNPKSEKLFF. The CDR3 DNA is TGTGCCAGTAGTACAACGCGACAGAATCCTAAAAGCGAAAAACTGTTTTTT. Complete variable domain (other parts from reference TRBV19 and TRBJ1-4): DGGITQSPKYLFRKEGQNVTLSCEQNLNHDAMYWYRQDPGQGLRLIYYSQIVNDFQKGDIAEGYSVSREKKESFPLTVTSAQKNPTAFYLCASSTTRQNPKSEKLFFGSGTQLSVL.